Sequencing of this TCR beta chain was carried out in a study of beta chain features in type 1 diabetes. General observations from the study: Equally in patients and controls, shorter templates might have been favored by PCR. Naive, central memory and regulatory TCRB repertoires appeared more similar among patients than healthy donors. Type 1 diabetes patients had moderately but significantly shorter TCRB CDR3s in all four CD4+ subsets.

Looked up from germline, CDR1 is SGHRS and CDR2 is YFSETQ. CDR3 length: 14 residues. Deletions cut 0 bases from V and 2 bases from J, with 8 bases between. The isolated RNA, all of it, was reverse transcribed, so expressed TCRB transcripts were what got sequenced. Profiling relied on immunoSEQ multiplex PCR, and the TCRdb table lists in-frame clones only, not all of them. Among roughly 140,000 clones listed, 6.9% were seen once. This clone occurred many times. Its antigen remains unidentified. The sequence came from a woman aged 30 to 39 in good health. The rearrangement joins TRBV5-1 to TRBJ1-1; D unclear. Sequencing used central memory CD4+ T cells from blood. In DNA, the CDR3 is TGCGCCAGCAGCTTGGTGGCGGGAAACACTGAAGCTTTCTTT. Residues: CASSLVAGNTEAFF.